This entry describes one T cell receptor beta chain. Genomic DNA served as template for TCR beta VDJ and CDR3 profiling. In TCRdb, the reads were re-called with MiXCR into one record per CDR3 protein. The sample has 150,000 to 200,000 distinct CDR3 sequences; 63% are singletons. This entry belongs to a study of CD8+CD57+ T cells in acquired aplastic anemia. The wider study: The average for DNA from sorted CD4+ and CD8+ cells was 3.2 ug.

CDR1 and CDR2 (germline): SGHRS, YFSETQ. The CDR3 runs to 12 residues. The V and J ends lost 5 bases and 6 bases respectively, with 10 bases between them. The TCR was taken from a human donor in good health. The material sequenced was sorted CD4+, CD8+, or CD8+CD57+ T cells (not recorded which) from PBMCs. This chain links TRBV5-1 with TRBJ2-3; D may match TRBD1 or TRBD2 (5 bases each). CDR3 residues: CASRLGVDTQYF. The CDR3 nucleotides read TGCGCCAGCAGGCTGGGGGTTGATACGCAGTATTTT.